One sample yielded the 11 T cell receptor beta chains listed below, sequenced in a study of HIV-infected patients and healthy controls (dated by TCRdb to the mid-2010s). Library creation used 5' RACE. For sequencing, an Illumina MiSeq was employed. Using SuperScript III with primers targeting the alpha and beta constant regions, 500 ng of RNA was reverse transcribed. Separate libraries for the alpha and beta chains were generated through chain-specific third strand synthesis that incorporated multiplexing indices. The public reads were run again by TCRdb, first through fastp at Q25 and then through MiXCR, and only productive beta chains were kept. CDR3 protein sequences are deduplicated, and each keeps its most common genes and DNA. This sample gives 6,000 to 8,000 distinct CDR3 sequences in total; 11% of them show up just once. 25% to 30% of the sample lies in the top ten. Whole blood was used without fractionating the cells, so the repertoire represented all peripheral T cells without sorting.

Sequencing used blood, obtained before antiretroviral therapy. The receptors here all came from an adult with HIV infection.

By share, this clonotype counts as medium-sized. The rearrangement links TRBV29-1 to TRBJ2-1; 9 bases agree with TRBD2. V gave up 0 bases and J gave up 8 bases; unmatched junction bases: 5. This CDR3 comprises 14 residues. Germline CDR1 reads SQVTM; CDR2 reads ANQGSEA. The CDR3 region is CSVEDGAGGDEQFF. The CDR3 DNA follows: TGCAGCGTTGAAGATGGGGCGGGAGGGGATGAGCAGTTCTTC.

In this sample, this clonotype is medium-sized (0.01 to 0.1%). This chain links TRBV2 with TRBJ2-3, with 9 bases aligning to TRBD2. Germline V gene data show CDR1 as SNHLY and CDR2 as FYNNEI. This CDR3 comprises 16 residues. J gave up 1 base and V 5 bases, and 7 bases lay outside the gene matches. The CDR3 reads CASSKSLAGGTDTQYF. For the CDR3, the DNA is TGTGCCAGCAGTAAATCCTTAGCGGGAGGCACAGATACGCAGTATTTT.

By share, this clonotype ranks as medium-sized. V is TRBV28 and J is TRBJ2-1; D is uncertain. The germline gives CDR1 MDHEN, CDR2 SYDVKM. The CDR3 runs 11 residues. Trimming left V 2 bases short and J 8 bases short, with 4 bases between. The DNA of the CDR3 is TGTGCCAGCAGTTTACCGTATGAGCAGTTCTTC. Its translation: CASSLPYEQFF.

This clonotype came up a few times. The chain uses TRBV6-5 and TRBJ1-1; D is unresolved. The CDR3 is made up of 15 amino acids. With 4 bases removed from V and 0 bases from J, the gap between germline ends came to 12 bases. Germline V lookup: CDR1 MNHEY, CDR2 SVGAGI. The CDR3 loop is CASSWAANMNTEAFF. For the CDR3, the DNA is TGTGCCAGCAGTTGGGCGGCGAACATGAACACTGAAGCTTTCTTT.

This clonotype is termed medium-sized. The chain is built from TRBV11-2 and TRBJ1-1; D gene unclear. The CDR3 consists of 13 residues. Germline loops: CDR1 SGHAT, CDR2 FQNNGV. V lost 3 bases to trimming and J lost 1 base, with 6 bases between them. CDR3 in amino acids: CASSFGQNTEAFF. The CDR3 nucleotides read TGTGCCAGCAGCTTTGGCCAGAACACTGAAGCTTTCTTT. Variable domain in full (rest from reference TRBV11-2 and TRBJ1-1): EAGVAQSPRYKIIEKRQSVAFWCNPISGHATLYWYQQILGQGPKLLIQFQNNGVVDDSQLPKDRFSAERLKGVDSTLKIQPAKLEDSAVYLCASSFGQNTEAFFGQGTRLTVV.

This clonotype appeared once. The chain's CDR3 is CASSFTGALDEQFF. The CDR3 DNA follows: TGTGCCAGCAGTTTTACCGGGGCGCTCGATGAGCAGTTCTTC. The chain joins TRBV28 to TRBJ2-1; D might be TRBD1 or TRBD2, each matching 5 bases. Per the germline V gene, CDR1 is MDHEN and CDR2 is SYDVKM. This CDR3 region has 14 residues. Trimming pared 3 bases from V and 8 bases from J, leaving 14 bases between.

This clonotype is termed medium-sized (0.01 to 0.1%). Here the CDR3 DNA reads TGTGCCAGCAGTTACGGGACAGGGGGCGCCGAGCAGTACTTC. This sequence encodes CASSYGTGGAEQYF. The chain has TRBV27 and TRBJ2-7; 12 bases are shared with TRBD1. This CDR3 contains 14 residues. In germline, CDR1 is MNHEY, CDR2 SMNVEV (reference sequence). The J segment lost 6 bases and the V segment lost 4 bases, leaving 4 bases of the junction unmatched.

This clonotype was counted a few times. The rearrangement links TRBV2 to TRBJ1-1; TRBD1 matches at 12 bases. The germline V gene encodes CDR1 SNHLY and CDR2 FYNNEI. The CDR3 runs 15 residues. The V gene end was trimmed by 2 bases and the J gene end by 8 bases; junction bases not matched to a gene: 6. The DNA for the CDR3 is TGTGCCAGCAGTGAAACCGGGACAGGGGGCAAGGAAGCTTTCTTT. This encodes CASSETGTGGKEAFF.

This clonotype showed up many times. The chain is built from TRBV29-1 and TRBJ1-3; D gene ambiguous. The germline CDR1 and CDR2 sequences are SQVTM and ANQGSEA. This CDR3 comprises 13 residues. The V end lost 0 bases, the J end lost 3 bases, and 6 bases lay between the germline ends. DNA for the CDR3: TGCAGCGTTGAAGATCGAGGTGGAAACACCATATATTTT. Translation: CSVEDRGGNTIYF.

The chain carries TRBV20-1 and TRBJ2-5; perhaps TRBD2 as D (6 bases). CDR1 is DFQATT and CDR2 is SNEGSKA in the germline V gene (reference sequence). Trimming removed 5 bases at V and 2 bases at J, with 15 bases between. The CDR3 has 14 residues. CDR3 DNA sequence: TGCAGTGCTTGGGGGGACCCGGGGCAAGAGACCCAGTACTTC. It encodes CSAWGDPGQETQYF.

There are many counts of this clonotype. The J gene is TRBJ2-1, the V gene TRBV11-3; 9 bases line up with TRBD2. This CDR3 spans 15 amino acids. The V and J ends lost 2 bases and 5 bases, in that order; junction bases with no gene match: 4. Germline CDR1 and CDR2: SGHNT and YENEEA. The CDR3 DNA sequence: TGTGCCAGCAGCTTACTAGCGGGATCTGACAATGAGCAGTTCTTC. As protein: CASSLLAGSDNEQFF.